The 20 T cell receptor beta chains below come from one sample, sequenced in a study of beta chain features in type 1 diabetes. Every bit of the isolated RNA underwent reverse transcription, so sequencing read expressed TCRB transcripts. Assay used: immunoSEQ multiplex PCR; TCRdb lists only in-frame clones, some missing. The sample carries about 140,000 clones, about a tenth recorded once. Sequencing was done on a sample of central memory CD4+ T cells from blood. The origin of the receptors is a woman between 35 and 50 years old in good health.

This clone was detected only a few times. This sequence joins TRBV6-5 and TRBJ1-2, with 8 nucleotides matching TRBD1. The germline V gene has CDR1 MNHEY and CDR2 SVGAGI. This CDR3 region has 13 residues. The trim removed 5 bases at V and 4 bases at J, leaving 3 bases unmatched. CDR3 sequence reads: CASSPDRVYGYTF. The CDR3 nucleotides are TGTGCCAGCAGTCCGGACAGGGTCTATGGCTACACCTTC.

V usage is TRBV4-2 and J usage is TRBJ1-2; TRBD1 matches 9 bases. Germline values: CDR1 LGHNA, CDR2 YNFKEQ. Trimming took 0 bases from V and 5 from J; bases not matched to a gene: 4. CDR3 length equals 15 residues. CDR3 DNA: TGTGCCAGCAGCCAAGATCCCGGACAGGGGTATGGCTACACCTTC. Amino acid sequence: CASSQDPGQGYGYTF.

This clone was observed a few times. The chain employs TRBV2 and TRBJ1-5; 9 nucleotides align to TRBD1. After removal of 4 bases from V and 4 bases from J, the junction contained 2 bases not matched to a gene. This CDR3 spans 14 amino acids. CDR1 is SNHLY and CDR2 is FYNNEI in the germline V gene. CDR3 in amino acids: CASSVGQGNQPQHF. The CDR3 DNA is TGTGCCAGCAGTGTTGGACAGGGGAATCAGCCCCAGCATTTT.

The chain joins TRBV7-2 to TRBJ1-1; 10 bases agree with TRBD1. The CDR3 is made up of 15 amino acids. V was clipped by 3 bases and J by 3 bases; unmatched bases: 4. CDR1 and CDR2 (germline): SGHTA, FQGNSA. CDR3 DNA: TGTGCCAGCAGCTTGATGGGGACAGGGGACACTGAAGCTTTCTTT. Protein sequence: CASSLMGTGDTEAFF.

V usage is TRBV6-1 and J usage is TRBJ1-2, with TRBD1 matching 9 bases. The CDR3 is 15 amino acids. Trimming took 7 bases from V and 3 from J; bases not matched to a gene: 9. Germline assignment: CDR1 MNHNS and CDR2 SASEGT. The CDR3, as DNA: TGTGCCAGCAACCCCAGACAGGGGGTCGACTATGGCTACACCTTC. The encoded protein is CASNPRQGVDYGYTF.

The chain carries TRBV5-6 and TRBJ2-7; 8 bases map to TRBD2. The CDR3 is 15 amino acids. CDR1 and CDR2 (germline): SGHDT, YYEEEE. The V gene end was trimmed by 5 bases and the J gene end by 0 bases; junction bases not matched to a gene: 7. The CDR3 region is CASSLPSGGSYEQYF. In nucleotides, the CDR3 is TGTGCCAGCAGTCTACCCAGCGGGGGCTCCTACGAGCAGTACTTC.

The chain couples TRBV7-9 to TRBJ1-6, with 9 bases aligning to TRBD1. Unmatched junction bases numbered 5, after V lost 5 bases and J lost 9 bases. Germline V gene sequence: CDR1 SEHNR, CDR2 FQNEAQ (reference sequence). The CDR3 is 14 amino acids. CDR3 in amino acids: CASSRRQGGSPLHF. The CDR3 coding sequence is TGTGCCAGCAGCCGCCGACAGGGGGGTTCACCCCTCCACTTT.

The V call is TRBV7-2, the J call TRBJ2-7; D is unresolved. There are 15 residues in the CDR3. V was trimmed by 4 bases and J by 1 base, leaving 14 bases between them. Germline CDR1 SGHTA, CDR2 FQGNSA. The CDR3, as DNA: TGTGCCAGCAGCTCTTTCTTCGGGTCGTCCTACGAGCAGTACTTC. Its translation: CASSSFFGSSYEQYF.

This clone was observed a few times. The chain links TRBV29-1 to TRBJ2-1, with 8 bases matching TRBD1. Germline values: CDR1 SQVTM, CDR2 ANQGSEA. V lost 6 bases to trimming and J lost 1 base; unmatched junction nucleotides: 5. This CDR3 contains 14 residues. CDR3 residues: CSVLGQGSYNEQFF. CDR3 coding DNA: TGCAGCGTCCTCGGACAGGGATCCTACAATGAGCAGTTCTTC.

A few counts support this clone. V gene TRBV6-6 combines with J gene TRBJ1-2; no reliable D call. Germline lookup yields CDR1 MNHNY and CDR2 SVGAGI (reference sequence). CDR3 length equals 15 residues. V lost 3 bases to trimming and J lost 4 bases, with 15 bases between them. CDR3: CASSYPTLAGYGYTF. CDR3 sequence (DNA): TGTGCCAGCAGTTATCCGACTCTGGCCGGCTATGGCTACACCTTC.

Only a few counts were recorded for this clone. DNA of the CDR3: TGTGCAAGTCGCTCCCCTCCACAGACCCGGGAGCAGTACTTC. Translated: CASRSPPQTREQYF. The chain uses TRBV12-2 and TRBJ2-7; TRBD1 is the table's D call, not checked against the DNA. TRBV12-2 is deemed a pseudogene. The CDR3 extends over 14 amino acids.

The gene calls are TRBV4-3 and TRBJ2-3, with D perhaps TRBD1 (5 bases). V was trimmed by 1 base and J by 6 bases, leaving 14 bases between them. The CDR3 length is 15 residues. Germline V gene data show CDR1 as LGHNA and CDR2 as YSLEER. DNA of the CDR3: TGCGCCAGCAGCCAAGGACGTAGGGGTCACGATACGCAGTATTTT. Translated: CASSQGRRGHDTQYF.

The chain carries TRBV5-1 and TRBJ2-7; D not resolved. With 0 bases removed from V and 4 bases from J, the gap between germline ends came to 14 bases. Germline CDR1 reads SGHRS; CDR2 reads YFSETQ. This CDR3 has 15 amino acids. The CDR3 DNA is TGCGCCAGCAGCTTGGGACATACGTCCTCTTACGAGCAGTACTTC. It translates to CASSLGHTSSYEQYF. The whole variable domain, filled in from reference TRBV5-1 and TRBJ2-7, reads KAGVTQTPRYLIKTRGQQVTLSCSPISGHRSVSWYQQTPGQGLQFLFEYFSETQRNKGNFPGRFSGRQFSNSRSEMNVSTLELGDSALYLCASSLGHTSSYEQYFGPGTRLTVT.

There are many counts of this clone. The CDR3 DNA reads as TGTGCCAGCAGTTTCCGCGACCAGGGCTATTCACCCCTCCACTTT. Its translation is CASSFRDQGYSPLHF. V is TRBV28 and J is TRBJ1-6, with D maybe TRBD1 (5 bases). Trimming cost V 3 bases and J 8 bases, with 14 bases left between them. Germline CDR1 is MDHEN and CDR2 is SYDVKM. The CDR3 sequence is 15 residues long.

The sample holds a few counts of this clone. This rearrangement joins TRBV5-1 to TRBJ1-1; the match to TRBD1 covers 9 bases. The V gene end was trimmed by 4 bases and the J gene end by 6 bases; junction bases not matched to a gene: 7. The CDR3 contains 14 residues. Germline lookup yields CDR1 SGHRS and CDR2 YFSETQ. The CDR3 DNA reads as TGCGCCAGCAGCCGAACAGGGGGCGAACCTGAAGCTTTCTTT. This codes for CASSRTGGEPEAFF.

The sample holds a few counts of this clone. The CDR3 bases are TGTGCCTGGAGTGTGGGAACGGGAGACGGCTACACCTTC. Translated, it gives CAWSVGTGDGYTF. The chain uses TRBV30 and TRBJ1-2; D remains ambiguous. Per the germline V gene, CDR1 is GTSNPN and CDR2 is SVGIG (reference sequence). V lost 0 bases to trimming and J lost 8 bases, with 13 bases between them. The CDR3 is made up of 13 amino acids.

At least ten counts were recorded for this clone. The chain carries TRBV18 and TRBJ2-1; 8 positions match TRBD2. The J segment lost 7 bases and the V segment lost 3 bases, leaving 8 bases of the junction unmatched. In germline, CDR1 is KGHSH, CDR2 LQKENI. The CDR3 length is 15 residues. CDR3 coding DNA: TGTGCCAGCTCACCGGTTCCCGGGACTAGTAATGAGCAGTTCTTC. It specifies CASSPVPGTSNEQFF.

This chain uses TRBV19 with TRBJ2-7, with D possibly TRBD1 on 6 matching bases. Trimming stripped 1 base from V and 2 bases from J, with 12 bases between. Germline CDR1 is LNHDA and CDR2 is SQIVND (reference sequence). The CDR3 is 15 amino acids. The CDR3 DNA is TGTGCCAGTAGTATAGTAACGGGACACCCCTACGAGCAGTACTTC. Encoded protein: CASSIVTGHPYEQYF.

This clone was observed a handful of times. The chain employs TRBV7-2 and TRBJ2-7, with 11 bases fitting TRBD2. CDR3 size: 18 residues. CDR1 is SGHTA and CDR2 is FQGNSA in the germline V gene. V lost 4 bases to trimming and J lost 0 bases; unmatched junction nucleotides: 11. The CDR3 DNA follows: TGTGCCAGCAGCTGGGCTAGCGGGGGGCCTACCAGCTCCTACGAGCAGTACTTC. Translating gives CASSWASGGPTSSYEQYF.

This chain joins TRBV7-2 and TRBJ2-1; 7 nucleotides line up with TRBD2. The CDR3 contains 16 residues. The germline V gene has CDR1 SGHTA and CDR2 FQGNSA. With V trimmed by 6 bases and J by 2 bases, 10 bases remained unmatched. The CDR3 DNA follows: TGTGCCAGCAGGCCCGGAGGGCGGGGGACCTACAATGAGCAGTTCTTC. This translates into CASRPGGRGTYNEQFF. The full variable domain, its missing parts supplied by reference TRBV7-2 and TRBJ2-1, is GAGVSQSPSNKVTEKGKDVELRCDPISGHTALYWYRQSLGQGLEFLIYFQGNSAPDKSGLPSDRFSAERTGGSVSTLTIQRTQQEDSAVYLCASRPGGRGTYNEQFFGPGTRLTVL.